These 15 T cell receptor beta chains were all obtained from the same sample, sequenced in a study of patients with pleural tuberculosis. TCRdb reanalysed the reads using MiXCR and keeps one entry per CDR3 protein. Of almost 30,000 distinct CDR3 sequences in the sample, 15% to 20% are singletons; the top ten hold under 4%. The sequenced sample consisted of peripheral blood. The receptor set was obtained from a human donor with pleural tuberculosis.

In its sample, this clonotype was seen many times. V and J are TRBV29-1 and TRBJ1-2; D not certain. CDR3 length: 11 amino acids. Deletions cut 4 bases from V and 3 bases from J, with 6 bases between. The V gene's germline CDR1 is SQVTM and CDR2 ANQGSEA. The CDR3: CSVGWDYGYTF. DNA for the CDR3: TGCAGCGTTGGCTGGGACTATGGCTACACCTTC.

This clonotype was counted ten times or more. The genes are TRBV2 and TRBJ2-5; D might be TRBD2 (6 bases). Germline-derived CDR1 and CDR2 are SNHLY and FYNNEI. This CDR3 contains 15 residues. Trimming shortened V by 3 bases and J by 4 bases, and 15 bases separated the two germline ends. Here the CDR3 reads CASSDGGRRGETQYF. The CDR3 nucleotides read TGTGCCAGCAGTGATGGAGGGAGAAGGGGAGAGACCCAGTACTTC.

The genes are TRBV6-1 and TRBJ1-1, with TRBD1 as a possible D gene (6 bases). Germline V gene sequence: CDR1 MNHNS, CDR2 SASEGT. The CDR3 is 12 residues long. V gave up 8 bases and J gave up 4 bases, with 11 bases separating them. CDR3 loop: CASARGGTEAFF. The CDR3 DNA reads TGTGCCAGCGCCAGGGGAGGCACTGAAGCTTTCTTT.

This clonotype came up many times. CDR3 in DNA: TGTGCCAGTAGTATCTCGGCGGGATGGGACAACGAGCAGTACTTC. Translated, it gives CASSISAGWDNEQYF. The V gene is TRBV19, the J gene TRBJ2-7, with D possibly being TRBD1 or TRBD2 (6 bases each). The CDR3 has 15 amino acids. The ends were cut back, 3 bases at V and 5 bases at J, with 17 bases in the middle. CDR1 is LNHDA and CDR2 is SQIVND in the germline V gene (reference sequence).

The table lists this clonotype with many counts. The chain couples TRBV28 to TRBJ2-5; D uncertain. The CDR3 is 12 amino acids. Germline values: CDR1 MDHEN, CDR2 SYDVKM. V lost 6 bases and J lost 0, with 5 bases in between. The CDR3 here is CASSPHQETQYF. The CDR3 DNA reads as TGTGCCAGCAGCCCTCACCAAGAGACCCAGTACTTC.

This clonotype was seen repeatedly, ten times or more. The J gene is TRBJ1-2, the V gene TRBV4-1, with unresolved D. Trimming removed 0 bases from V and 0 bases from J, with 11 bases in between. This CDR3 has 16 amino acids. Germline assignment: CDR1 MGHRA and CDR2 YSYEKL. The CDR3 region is CASSQEEAGANYGYTF. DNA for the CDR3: TGCGCCAGCAGCCAAGAGGAGGCGGGTGCTAACTATGGCTACACCTTC.

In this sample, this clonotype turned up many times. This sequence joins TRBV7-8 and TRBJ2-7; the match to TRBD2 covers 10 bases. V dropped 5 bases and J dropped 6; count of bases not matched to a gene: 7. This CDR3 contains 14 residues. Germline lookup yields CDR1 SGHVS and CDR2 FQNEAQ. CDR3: CASSARTSGGEQYF. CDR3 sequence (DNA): TGTGCCAGCAGCGCTCGGACTAGCGGTGGCGAGCAGTACTTC.

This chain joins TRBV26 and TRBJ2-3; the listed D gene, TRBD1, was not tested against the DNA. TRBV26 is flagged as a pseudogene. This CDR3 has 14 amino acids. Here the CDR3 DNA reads TGTGCCAGCAGCCTGGGGCCTGGGGCAGATACGCAGTATTTT. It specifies CASSLGPGADTQYF.

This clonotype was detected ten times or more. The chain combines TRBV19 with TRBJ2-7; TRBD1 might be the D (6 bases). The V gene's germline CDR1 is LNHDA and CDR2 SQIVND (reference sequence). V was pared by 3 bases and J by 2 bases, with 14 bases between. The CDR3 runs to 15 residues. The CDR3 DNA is TGTGCCAGTAGTATGGGGAGACAGGCACCCTACGAGCAGTACTTC. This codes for CASSMGRQAPYEQYF. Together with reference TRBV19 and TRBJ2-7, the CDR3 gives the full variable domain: DGGITQSPKYLFRKEGQNVTLSCEQNLNHDAMYWYRQDPGQGLRLIYYSQIVNDFQKGDIAEGYSVSREKKESFPLTVTSAQKNPTAFYLCASSMGRQAPYEQYFGPGTRLTVT.

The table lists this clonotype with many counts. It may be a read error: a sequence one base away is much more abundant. The CDR3 sequence is CASSPDSYNEQFF. CDR3 nucleotide sequence: TGTGCCAGCAGCCCGGACAGCTACAATGAGCAGTTCTTC. The chain is built from TRBV6-4 and TRBJ2-1; possible D gene TRBD1, 6 bases. From germline, CDR1 is MRHNA and CDR2 SNTAGT. This CDR3 contains 13 residues. Trimming pared 6 bases from V and 3 bases from J, leaving 9 bases between.

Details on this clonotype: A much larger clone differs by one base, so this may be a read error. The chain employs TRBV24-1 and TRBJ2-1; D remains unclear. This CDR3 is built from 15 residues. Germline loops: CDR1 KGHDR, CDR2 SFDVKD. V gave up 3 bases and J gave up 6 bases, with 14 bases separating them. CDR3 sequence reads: CATSDTAGDCNEQFF. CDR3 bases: TGTGCCACCAGTGATACGGCAGGCGACTGCAATGAGCAGTTCTTC.

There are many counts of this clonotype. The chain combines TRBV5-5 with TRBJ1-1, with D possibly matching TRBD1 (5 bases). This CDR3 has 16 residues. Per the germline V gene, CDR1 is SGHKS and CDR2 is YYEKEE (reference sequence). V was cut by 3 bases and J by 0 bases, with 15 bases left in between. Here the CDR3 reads CASSWGGGGLNTEAFF. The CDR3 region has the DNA TGTGCCAGCAGCTGGGGGGGTGGGGGACTGAACACTGAAGCTTTCTTT.

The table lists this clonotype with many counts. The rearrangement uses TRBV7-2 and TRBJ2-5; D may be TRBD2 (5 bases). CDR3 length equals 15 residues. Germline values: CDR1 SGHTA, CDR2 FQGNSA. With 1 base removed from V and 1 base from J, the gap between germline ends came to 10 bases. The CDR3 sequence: CASSLGGIFQETQYF. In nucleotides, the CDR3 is TGTGCCAGCAGCTTAGGAGGGATCTTCCAAGAGACCCAGTACTTC.

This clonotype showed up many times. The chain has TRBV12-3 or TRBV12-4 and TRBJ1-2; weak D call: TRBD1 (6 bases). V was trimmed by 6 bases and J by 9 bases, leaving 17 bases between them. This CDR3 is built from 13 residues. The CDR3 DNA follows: TGTGCCAGCAGCCCCTCCGGGACAATGAGCTACACCTTC. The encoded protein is CASSPSGTMSYTF.

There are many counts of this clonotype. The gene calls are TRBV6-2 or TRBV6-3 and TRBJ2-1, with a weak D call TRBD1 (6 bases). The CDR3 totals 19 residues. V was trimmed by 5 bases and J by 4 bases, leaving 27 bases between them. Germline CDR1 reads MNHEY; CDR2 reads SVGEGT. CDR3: CASSPTILRTGTIYNEQFF. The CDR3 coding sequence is TGTGCCAGCAGTCCGACTATCCTACGTACCGGGACAATATACAATGAGCAGTTCTTC.